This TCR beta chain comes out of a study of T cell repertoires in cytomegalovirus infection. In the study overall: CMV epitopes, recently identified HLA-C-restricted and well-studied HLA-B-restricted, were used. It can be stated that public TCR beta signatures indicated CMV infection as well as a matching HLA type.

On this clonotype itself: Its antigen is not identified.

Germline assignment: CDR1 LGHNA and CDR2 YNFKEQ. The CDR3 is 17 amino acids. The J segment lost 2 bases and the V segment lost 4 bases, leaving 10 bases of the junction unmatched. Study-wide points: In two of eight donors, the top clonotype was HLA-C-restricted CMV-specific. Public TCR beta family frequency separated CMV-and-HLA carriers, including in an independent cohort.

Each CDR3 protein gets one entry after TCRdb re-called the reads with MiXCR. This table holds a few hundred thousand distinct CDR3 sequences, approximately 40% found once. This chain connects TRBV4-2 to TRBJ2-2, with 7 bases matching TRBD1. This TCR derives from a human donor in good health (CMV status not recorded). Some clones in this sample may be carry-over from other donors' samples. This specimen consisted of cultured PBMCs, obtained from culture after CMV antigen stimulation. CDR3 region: CASSLKDRALNTGELFF. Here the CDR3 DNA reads TGTGCCAGCAGCCTTAAAGACAGGGCCCTAAACACCGGGGAGCTGTTTTTT.